A single sample is the source of the 7 T cell receptor beta chains below, sequenced in a study of blood T cell repertoires in COVID-19. Generated by immunoSEQ multiplex PCR, the TCRdb table keeps only in-frame clones and is missing some. The top ten clones hold more than 8% of a sample with 110,000 to 150,000 clones, about 86% of them seen once. The sequencing input was peripheral blood. These receptors came from a human donor in a cohort sampled during active COVID-19.

This sequence joins TRBV19 and TRBJ2-2; 7 positions match TRBD1. Losses at the gene ends were 5 bases for V and 4 bases for J; bases not matched to a gene: 10. The CDR3 extends over 16 amino acids. CDR1 and CDR2 from the germline V gene are LNHDA and SQIVND (reference sequence). CDR3 sequence reads: CASSGQATRTTGELFF. The CDR3 nucleotides read TGTGCCAGTAGTGGACAGGCTACCCGAACCACCGGGGAGCTGTTTTTT.

The rearrangement links TRBV4-3 to TRBJ2-1; a possible D gene is TRBD2 (5 bases). The V end was cut by 4 bases, the J end by 0 bases, with 13 bases between. The CDR3 has 16 residues. CDR1 LGHNA and CDR2 YSLEER come from the germline V gene. The CDR3 reads CASSPEGSLSYNEQFF. The CDR3 DNA is TGCGCCAGCAGCCCTGAGGGTAGCCTCTCCTACAATGAGCAGTTCTTC.

The chain joins TRBV27 to TRBJ1-6; TRBD1 aligns across 7 bases. The CDR3 spans 16 residues. The trim removed 5 bases at V and 8 bases at J, leaving 12 bases unmatched. CDR1 is MNHEY and CDR2 is SMNVEV in the germline V gene (reference sequence). CDR3 nucleotide sequence: TGTGCCAGCAGTATTTCCAGGGGGGAGATAGATTCACCCCTCCACTTT. This gives the protein CASSISRGEIDSPLHF.

V usage is TRBV4-1 and J usage is TRBJ2-5, with D possibly matching TRBD2 (7 bases). CDR1 and CDR2 (germline): MGHRA, YSYEKL. The CDR3 spans 17 residues. V lost 1 base, J lost 2 bases, and 17 bases lay in between. CDR3 residues: CASSQGRGGGRQETQYF. In DNA form, the CDR3 reads TGCGCCAGCAGCCAAGGGAGGGGAGGGGGTAGACAAGAGACCCAGTACTTC.

V and J are TRBV3-1 (or the pseudogene TRBV3-2) and TRBJ1-2; a possible D gene is TRBD1 (6 bases). Germline V CDR1 and CDR2: LGHDT, YNNKEL (reference sequence). Trimming took 3 bases from V and 2 from J, leaving 10 bases between them. This CDR3 spans 14 amino acids. This chain's CDR3 is CASSHVQGNYGYTF. CDR3 nucleotides: TGTGCCAGCAGCCATGTCCAGGGGAACTATGGCTACACCTTC.

The rearrangement joins TRBV28 to TRBJ2-3; 9 nucleotides match TRBD2. V trimming: 6 bases; J trimming: 5 bases; junction bases outside the gene matches: 6. The CDR3 totals 14 residues. CDR1 is MDHEN, CDR2 SYDVKM, per germline. Here the CDR3 reads CASRSGGGEDTQYF. The CDR3 DNA reads TGTGCCAGCAGATCTGGCGGGGGGGAAGATACGCAGTATTTT.

The rearrangement uses TRBV15 and TRBJ2-1, with TRBD2 matching over 11 bases. The V and J ends lost 1 base and 2 bases, in that order; junction bases with no gene match: 4. The germline V gene encodes CDR1 LNHNV and CDR2 YYDKDF (reference sequence). The CDR3 covers 17 residues. This CDR3 is CATSRAGLAGPYNEQFF. CDR3 DNA sequence: TGTGCCACCAGCAGAGCTGGACTAGCGGGCCCCTACAATGAGCAGTTCTTC.